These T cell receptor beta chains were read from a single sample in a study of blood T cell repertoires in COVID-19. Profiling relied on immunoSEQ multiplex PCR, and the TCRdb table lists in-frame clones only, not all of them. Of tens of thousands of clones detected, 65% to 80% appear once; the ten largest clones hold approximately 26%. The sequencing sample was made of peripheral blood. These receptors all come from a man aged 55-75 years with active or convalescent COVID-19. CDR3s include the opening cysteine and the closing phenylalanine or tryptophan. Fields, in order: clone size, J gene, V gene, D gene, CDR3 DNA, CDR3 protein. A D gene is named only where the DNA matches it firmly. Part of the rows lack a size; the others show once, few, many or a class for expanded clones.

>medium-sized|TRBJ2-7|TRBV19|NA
TGTGCCAGCAGTACCACAGGGCACGAGTTATACGAGCAGTACTTC
CASSTTGHELYEQYF
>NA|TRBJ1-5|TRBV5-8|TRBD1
TGTGCCAGCAGCTTGGTTGGGACAGGGACCTGGCCCCAGCATTTT
CASSLVGTGTWPQHF
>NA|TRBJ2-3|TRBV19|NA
TGTGCCAGTAGTCTACAGGGACGGTCAGATACGCAGTATTTT
CASSLQGRSDTQYF
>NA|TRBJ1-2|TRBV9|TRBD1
TGTGCCAGCAGCGTAGCAGGGGGCGCCTATGGCTACACCTTC
CASSVAGGAYGYTF
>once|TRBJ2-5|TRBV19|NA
TGTGCCAGTAGTACAAGACAGATAGAGACCCAGTACTTC
CASSTRQIETQYF
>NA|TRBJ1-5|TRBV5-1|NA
TGCGCCAGCAGCCTAGACGCCGGGGGGCAGGTTCAGCCCCAGCATTTT
CASSLDAGGQVQPQHF
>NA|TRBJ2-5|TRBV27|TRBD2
TGTGCCAGCAGGACTAGCGGCCAAGAGACCCAGTACTTC
CASRTSGQETQYF
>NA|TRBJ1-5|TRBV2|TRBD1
TGTGCCAGCAGTGGACAGGGGGCCGGCAATCAGCCCCAGCATTTT
CASSGQGAGNQPQHF
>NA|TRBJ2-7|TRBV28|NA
TGTGCCAGCAGGCGCCAACAGGGTACTTACGAGCAGTACTTC
CASRRQQGTYEQYF
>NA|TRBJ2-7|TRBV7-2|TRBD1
TGTGCCAGCAGCTGGAGGGGTGGCGGGACAGGAGCCTCCTACGAGCAGTACTTC
CASSWRGGGTGASYEQYF
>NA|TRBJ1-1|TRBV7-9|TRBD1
TGTGCCAGCAGTCGCTGGGACAGGGTGAACACTGAAGCTTTCTTT
CASSRWDRVNTEAFF
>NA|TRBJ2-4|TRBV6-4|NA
TGTGCCAGCCGCGCTCCGGCCAAAAACATTCAGTACTTC
CASRAPAKNIQYF
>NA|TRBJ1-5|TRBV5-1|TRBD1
TGCGCCAGCAGCGAGTGGACAGGAGTTGATCAGCCCCAGCATTTT
CASSEWTGVDQPQHF
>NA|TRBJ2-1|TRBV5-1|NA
TGCGCCAGCAGCCCGGACAGAAACAATGAGCAGTTCTTC
CASSPDRNNEQFF
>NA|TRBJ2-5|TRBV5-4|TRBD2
TGTGCCAGCAGCGTAGGGACTAGCGGTTATGGGGGAGAGACCCAGTACTTC
CASSVGTSGYGGETQYF
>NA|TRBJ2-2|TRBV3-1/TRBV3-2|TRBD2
TGTGCCAGCAGCCAAGATCTGGGACTAGCGACCGGGGAGCTGTTTTTT
CASSQDLGLATGELFF
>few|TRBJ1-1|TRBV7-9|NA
TGTGCCAGCAGGAGAACTTTGGCTTTCTTT
CASRRTLAFF
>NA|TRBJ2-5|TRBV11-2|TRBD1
TGTGCCAGCAGTATCTCCGGGACAGCTCAAGAGACCCAGTACTTC
CASSISGTAQETQYF
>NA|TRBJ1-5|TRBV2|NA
TGTGCCAGCAGGATGACAGAGAATCAGCCCCAGCATTTT
CASRMTENQPQHF
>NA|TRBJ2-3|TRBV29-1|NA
TGCAGCGTTGTAGCAAACACAGATACGCAGTATTTT
CSVVANTDTQYF
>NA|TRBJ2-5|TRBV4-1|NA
TGCGCCAGCAGCCAAGAGGTCAGGGGGGCCGGTGAGACCCAGTACTTC
CASSQEVRGAGETQYF
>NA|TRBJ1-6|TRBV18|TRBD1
TGTGCCAGCTCCCTTGACAGGGGAGAGGATTCACCCCTCCACTTT
CASSLDRGEDSPLHF
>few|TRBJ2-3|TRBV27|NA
TGTGCCAGCAGGCCGACATCGTGGATGGATACGCAGTATTTT
CASRPTSWMDTQYF
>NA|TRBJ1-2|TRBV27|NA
TGTGCCAGCAGTTTCCTCCCCCAGGGAAATAACTATGGCTACACCTTC
CASSFLPQGNNYGYTF
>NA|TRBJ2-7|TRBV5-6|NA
TGTGCCAGCAGCACGGACAAAGCCTACGAGCAGTACTTC
CASSTDKAYEQYF